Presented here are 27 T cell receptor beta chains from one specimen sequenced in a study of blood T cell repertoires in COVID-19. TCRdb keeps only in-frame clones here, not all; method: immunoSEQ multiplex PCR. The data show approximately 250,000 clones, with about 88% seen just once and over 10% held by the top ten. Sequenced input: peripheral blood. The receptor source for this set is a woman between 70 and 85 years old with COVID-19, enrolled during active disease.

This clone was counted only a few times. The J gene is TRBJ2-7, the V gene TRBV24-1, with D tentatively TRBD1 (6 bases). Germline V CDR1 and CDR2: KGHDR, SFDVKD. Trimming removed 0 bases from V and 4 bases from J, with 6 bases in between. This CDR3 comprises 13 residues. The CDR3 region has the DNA TGTGCCACCAGTGATTTGAGGGGGTACGAGCAGTACTTC. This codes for CATSDLRGYEQYF.

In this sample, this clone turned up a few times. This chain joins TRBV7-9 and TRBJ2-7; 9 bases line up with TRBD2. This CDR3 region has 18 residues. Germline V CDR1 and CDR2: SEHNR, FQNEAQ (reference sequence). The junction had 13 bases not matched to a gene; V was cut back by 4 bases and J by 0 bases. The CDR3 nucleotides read TGTGCCAGCAGCTACGTGTTGACTAGCGGTATTAGCTCCTACGAGCAGTACTTC. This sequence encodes CASSYVLTSGISSYEQYF. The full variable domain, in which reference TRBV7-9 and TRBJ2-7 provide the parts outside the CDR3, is DTGVSQNPRHKITKRGQNVTFRCDPISEHNRLYWYRQTLGQGPEFLTYFQNEAQLEKSRLLSDRFSAERPKGSFSTLEIQRTEQGDSAMYLCASSYVLTSGISSYEQYFGPGTRLTVT.

This CDR3 reads CASSLFRDYNEQFF. In nucleotides, the CDR3 is TGCGCCAGCAGCCTTTTTCGGGACTACAATGAGCAGTTCTTC. The chain recombines TRBV4-1 with TRBJ2-1; TRBD2 is a possible D gene (5 bases). Germline CDR1 reads MGHRA; CDR2 reads YSYEKL. Trimming shortened V by 4 bases and J by 3 bases, and 10 bases separated the two germline ends. This CDR3 comprises 14 residues.

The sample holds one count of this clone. DNA for the CDR3: TGTGCCAGCAGTCTCATCCCCACAGGGGCTCGGGAGCAGTTCTTC. It codes for CASSLIPTGAREQFF. This chain uses TRBV27 with TRBJ2-1; 7 bases agree with TRBD1. Trimming cost V 5 bases and J 10 bases; bases outside gene matches: 14. Germline V gives CDR1 MNHEY, CDR2 SMNVEV (reference sequence). The CDR3 totals 15 residues.

CDR3 amino acids: CATSQGTGELFF. For the CDR3, the DNA is TGTGCCACTTCACAGGGTACCGGGGAGCTGTTTTTT. The J gene is TRBJ2-2, the V gene TRBV6-5, with a weak D call TRBD1 (6 bases). This CDR3 is built from 12 residues. CDR1 is MNHEY, CDR2 SVGAGI, per germline. V was shortened by 10 bases and J by 5 bases, with 11 bases between the two germline ends.

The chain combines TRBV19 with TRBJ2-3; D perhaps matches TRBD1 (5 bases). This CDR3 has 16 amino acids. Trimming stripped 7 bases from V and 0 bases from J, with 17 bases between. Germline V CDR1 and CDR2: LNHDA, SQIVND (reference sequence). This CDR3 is CASNPLGAASTDTQYF. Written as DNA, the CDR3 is TGTGCCAGTAACCCCCTAGGGGCAGCTAGCACAGATACGCAGTATTTT. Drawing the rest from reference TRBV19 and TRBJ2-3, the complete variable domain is DGGITQSPKYLFRKEGQNVTLSCEQNLNHDAMYWYRQDPGQGLRLIYYSQIVNDFQKGDIAEGYSVSREKKESFPLTVTSAQKNPTAFYLCASNPLGAASTDTQYFGPGTRLTVL.

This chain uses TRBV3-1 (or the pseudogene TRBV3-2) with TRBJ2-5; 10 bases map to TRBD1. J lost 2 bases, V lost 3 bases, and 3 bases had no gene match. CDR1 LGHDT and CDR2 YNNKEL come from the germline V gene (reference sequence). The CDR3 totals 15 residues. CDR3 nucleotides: TGTGCCAGCAGCCACAAGGGACAGGGGCAAGAGACCCAGTACTTC. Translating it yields CASSHKGQGQETQYF.

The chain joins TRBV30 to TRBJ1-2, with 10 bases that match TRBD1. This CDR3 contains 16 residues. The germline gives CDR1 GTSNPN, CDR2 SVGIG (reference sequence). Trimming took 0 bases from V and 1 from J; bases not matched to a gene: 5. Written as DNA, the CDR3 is TGTGCCTGGAGTGTAATGGGGACAGGGGTTAACTATGGCTACACCTTC. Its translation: CAWSVMGTGVNYGYTF.

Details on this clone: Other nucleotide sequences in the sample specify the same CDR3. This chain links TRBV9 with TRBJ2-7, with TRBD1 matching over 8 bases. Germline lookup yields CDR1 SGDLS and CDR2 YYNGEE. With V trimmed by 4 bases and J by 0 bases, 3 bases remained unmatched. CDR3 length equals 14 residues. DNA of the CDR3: TGTGCCAGCAGCTCCGGGACAGGCTCCTACGAGCAGTACTTC. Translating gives CASSSGTGSYEQYF.

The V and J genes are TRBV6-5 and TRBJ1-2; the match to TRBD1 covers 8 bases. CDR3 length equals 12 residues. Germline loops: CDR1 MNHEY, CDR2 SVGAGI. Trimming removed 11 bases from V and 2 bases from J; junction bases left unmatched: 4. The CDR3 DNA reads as TGTGCCGCGAGGACAGGGAACTATGGCTACACCTTC. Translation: CAARTGNYGYTF.

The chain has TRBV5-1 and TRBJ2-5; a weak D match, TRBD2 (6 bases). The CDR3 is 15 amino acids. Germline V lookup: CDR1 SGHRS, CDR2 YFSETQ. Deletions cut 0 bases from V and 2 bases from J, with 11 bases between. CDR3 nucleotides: TGCGCCAGCAGCTTGGCCGCGGGGCCTCAAGAGACCCAGTACTTC. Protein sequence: CASSLAAGPQETQYF.

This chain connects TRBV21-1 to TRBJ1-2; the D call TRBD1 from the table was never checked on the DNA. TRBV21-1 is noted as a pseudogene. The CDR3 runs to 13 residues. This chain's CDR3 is CASSDRVGYGYTF. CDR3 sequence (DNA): TGTGCCAGCAGCGACAGGGTTGGCTATGGCTACACCTTC.

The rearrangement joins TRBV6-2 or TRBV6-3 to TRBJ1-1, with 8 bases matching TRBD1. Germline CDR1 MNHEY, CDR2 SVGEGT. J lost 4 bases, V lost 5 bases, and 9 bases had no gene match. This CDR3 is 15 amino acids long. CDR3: CASSRDRGSSTEAFF. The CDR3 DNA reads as TGTGCCAGCAGTCGCGACAGGGGATCGAGCACTGAAGCTTTCTTT.

The CDR3 DNA sequence: TGCGCCAGCAGCGTGTCCCCCTTGGGACAGCTTCAAAATTCACCCCTCCACTTT. Its protein product is CASSVSPLGQLQNSPLHF. The chain is built from TRBV5-1 and TRBJ1-6; 7 positions match TRBD1. Trimming at V came to 4 bases and at J to 7 bases, leaving 17 bases not matched to a gene. This CDR3 has 18 amino acids. The germline V gene has CDR1 SGHRS and CDR2 YFSETQ.

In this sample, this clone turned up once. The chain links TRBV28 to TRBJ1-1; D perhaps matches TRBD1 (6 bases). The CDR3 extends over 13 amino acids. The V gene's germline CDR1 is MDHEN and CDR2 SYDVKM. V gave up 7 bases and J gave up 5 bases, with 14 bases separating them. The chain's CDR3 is CASKRGGDTEAFF. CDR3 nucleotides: TGTGCCAGCAAACGGGGGGGCGATACTGAAGCTTTCTTT.

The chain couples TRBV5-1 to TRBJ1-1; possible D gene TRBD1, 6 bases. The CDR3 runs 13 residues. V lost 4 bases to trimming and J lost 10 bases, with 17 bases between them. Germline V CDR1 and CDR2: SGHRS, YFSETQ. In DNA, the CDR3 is TGCGCCAGCAGCCTGAAGGGGGTGAAAGGAGCTTTCTTT. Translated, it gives CASSLKGVKGAFF.

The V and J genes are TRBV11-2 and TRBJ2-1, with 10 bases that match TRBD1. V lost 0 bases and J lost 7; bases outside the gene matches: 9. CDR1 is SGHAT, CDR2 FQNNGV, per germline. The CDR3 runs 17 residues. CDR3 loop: CASSLDPWDRGRNEQFF. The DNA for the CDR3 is TGTGCCAGCAGCTTAGACCCCTGGGACAGGGGTAGGAATGAGCAGTTCTTC.

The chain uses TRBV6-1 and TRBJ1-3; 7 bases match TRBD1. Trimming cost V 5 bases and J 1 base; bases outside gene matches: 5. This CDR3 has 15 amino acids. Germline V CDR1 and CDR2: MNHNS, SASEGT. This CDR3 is CASSSTGESGNTIYF. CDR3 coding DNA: TGTGCCAGCAGTTCAACAGGGGAGTCTGGAAACACCATATATTTT.

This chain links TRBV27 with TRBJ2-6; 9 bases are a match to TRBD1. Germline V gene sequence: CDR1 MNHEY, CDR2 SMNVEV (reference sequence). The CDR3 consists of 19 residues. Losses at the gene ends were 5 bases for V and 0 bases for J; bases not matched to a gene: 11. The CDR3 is CASSRNGQGHRSGANVLTF. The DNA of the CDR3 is TGTGCCAGCAGTCGGAACGGACAGGGGCACCGCTCTGGGGCCAACGTCCTGACTTTC.

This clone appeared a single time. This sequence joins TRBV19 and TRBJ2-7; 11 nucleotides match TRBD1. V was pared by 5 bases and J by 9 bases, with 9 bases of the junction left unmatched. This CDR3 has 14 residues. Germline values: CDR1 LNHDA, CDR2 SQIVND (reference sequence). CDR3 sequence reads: CASSLGQGAYGQYF. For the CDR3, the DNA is TGTGCCAGTAGTCTCGGACAGGGGGCTTATGGGCAGTACTTC.

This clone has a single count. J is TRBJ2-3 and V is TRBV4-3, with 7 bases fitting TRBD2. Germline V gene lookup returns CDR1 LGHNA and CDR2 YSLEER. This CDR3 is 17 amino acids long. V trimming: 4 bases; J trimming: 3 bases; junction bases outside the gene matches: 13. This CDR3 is CASSRGTGGGKTDTQYF. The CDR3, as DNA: TGCGCCAGCAGCCGAGGGACCGGCGGGGGTAAGACAGATACGCAGTATTTT.

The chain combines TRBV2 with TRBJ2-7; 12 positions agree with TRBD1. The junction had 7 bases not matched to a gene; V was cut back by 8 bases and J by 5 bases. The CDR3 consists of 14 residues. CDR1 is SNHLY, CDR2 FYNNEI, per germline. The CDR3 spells CASLSGTGGDEQYF. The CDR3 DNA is TGTGCCAGCCTATCCGGGACAGGGGGCGACGAGCAGTACTTC.

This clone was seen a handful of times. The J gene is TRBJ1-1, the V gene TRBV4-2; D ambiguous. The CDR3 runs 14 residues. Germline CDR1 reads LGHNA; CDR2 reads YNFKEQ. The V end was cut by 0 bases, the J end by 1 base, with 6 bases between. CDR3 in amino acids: CASSQDNRNTEAFF. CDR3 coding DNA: TGTGCCAGCAGCCAAGATAACAGGAACACTGAAGCTTTCTTT.

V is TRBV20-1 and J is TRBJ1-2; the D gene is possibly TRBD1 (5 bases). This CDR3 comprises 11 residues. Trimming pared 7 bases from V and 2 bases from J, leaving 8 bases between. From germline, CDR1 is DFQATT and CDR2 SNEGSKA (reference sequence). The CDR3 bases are TGCAGTGGGTGGGGCAACTATGGCTACACCTTC. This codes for CSGWGNYGYTF.

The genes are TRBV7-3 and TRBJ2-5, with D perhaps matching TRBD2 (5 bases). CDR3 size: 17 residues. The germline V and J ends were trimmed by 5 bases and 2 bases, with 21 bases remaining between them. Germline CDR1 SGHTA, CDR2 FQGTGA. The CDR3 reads CASSPGDEADFQETQYF. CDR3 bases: TGTGCCAGCAGCCCGGGTGATGAAGCGGACTTTCAAGAGACCCAGTACTTC. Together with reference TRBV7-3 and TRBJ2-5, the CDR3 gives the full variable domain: GAGVSQTPSNKVTEKGKYVELRCDPISGHTALYWYRQSLGQGPEFLIYFQGTGAADDSGLPNDRFFAVRPEGSVSTLKIQRTERGDSAVYLCASSPGDEADFQETQYFGPGTRLLVL.

This CDR3 is CASSVGGGPVDTQYF. CDR3 DNA: TGTGCCAGCAGCGTAGGGGGGGGGCCCGTAGATACGCAGTATTTT. This chain joins TRBV9 and TRBJ2-3; possible D gene TRBD2, 7 bases. Germline V gene data show CDR1 as SGDLS and CDR2 as YYNGEE. The CDR3 loop spans 15 amino acids. V dropped 0 bases and J dropped 5 bases, with 13 bases sitting between them.

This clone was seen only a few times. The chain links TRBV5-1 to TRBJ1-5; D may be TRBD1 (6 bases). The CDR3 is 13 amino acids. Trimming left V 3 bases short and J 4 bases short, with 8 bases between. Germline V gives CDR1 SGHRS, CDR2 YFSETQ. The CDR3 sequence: CASSWDTNQPQHF. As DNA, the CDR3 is TGCGCCAGCAGCTGGGACACTAATCAGCCCCAGCATTTT. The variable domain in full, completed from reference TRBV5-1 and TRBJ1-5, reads KAGVTQTPRYLIKTRGQQVTLSCSPISGHRSVSWYQQTPGQGLQFLFEYFSETQRNKGNFPGRFSGRQFSNSRSEMNVSTLELGDSALYLCASSWDTNQPQHFGDGTRLSIL.